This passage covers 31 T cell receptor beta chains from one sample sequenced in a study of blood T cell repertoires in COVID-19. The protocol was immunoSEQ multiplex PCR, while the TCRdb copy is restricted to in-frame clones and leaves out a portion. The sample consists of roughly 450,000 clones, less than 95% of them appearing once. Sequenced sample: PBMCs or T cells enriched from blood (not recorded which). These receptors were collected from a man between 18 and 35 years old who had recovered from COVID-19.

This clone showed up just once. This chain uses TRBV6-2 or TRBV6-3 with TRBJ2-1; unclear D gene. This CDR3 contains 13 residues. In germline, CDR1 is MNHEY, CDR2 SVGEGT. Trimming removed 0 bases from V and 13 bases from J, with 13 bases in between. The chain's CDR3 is CASSYSVKTPQFF. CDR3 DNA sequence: TGTGCCAGCAGTTACTCAGTAAAGACACCCCAGTTCTTC.

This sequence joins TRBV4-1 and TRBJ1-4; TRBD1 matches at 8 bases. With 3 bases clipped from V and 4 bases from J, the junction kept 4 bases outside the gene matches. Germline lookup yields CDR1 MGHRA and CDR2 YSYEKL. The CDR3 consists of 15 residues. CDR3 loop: CASSHPGQVNEKLFF. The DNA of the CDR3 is TGCGCCAGCAGCCACCCGGGACAGGTTAATGAAAAACTGTTTTTT.

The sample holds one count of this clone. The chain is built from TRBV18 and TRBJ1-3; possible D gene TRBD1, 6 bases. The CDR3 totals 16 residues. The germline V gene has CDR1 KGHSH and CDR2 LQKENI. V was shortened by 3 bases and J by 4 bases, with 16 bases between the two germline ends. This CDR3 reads CASSPIQGISGNTIYF. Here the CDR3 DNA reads TGTGCCAGCTCACCCATCCAGGGGATTTCAGGAAACACCATATATTTT.

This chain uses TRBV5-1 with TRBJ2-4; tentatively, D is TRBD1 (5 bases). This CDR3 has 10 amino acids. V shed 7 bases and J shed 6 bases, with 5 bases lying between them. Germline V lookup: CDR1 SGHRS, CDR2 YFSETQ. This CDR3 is CASQGNIQYF. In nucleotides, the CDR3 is TGCGCCAGCCAGGGAAACATTCAGTACTTC.

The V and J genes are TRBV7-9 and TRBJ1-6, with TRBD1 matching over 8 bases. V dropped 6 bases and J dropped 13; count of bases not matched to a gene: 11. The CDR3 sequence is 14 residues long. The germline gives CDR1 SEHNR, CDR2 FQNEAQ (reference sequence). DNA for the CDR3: TGTGCCAGCAGGGTAACAGGGGGACAAGACCCCCTCCACTTT. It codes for CASRVTGGQDPLHF.

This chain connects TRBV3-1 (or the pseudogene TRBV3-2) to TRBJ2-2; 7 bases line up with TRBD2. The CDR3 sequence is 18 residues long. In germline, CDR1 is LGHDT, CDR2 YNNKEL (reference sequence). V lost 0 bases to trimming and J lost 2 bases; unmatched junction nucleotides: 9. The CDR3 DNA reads TGTGCCAGCAGCCAAGATTTCTTGGCGGGAGCTAACACCGGGGAGCTGTTTTTT. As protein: CASSQDFLAGANTGELFF.

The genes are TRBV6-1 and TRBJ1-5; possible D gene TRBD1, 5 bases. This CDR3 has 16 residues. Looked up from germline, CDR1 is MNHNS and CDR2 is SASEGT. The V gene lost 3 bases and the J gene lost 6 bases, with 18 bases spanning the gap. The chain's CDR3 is CASSDGGLTNSQPQHF. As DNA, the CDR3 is TGTGCCAGCAGTGACGGGGGTTTAACGAACAGTCAGCCCCAGCATTTT.

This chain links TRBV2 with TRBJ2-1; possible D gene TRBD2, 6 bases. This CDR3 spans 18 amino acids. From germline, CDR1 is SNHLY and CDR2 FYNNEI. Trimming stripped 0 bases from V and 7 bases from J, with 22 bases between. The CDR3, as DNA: TGTGCCAGCAGTGAAGCGCTTCTGGAGGGTGAATCGGGGAATGAGCAGTTCTTC. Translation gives CASSEALLEGESGNEQFF.

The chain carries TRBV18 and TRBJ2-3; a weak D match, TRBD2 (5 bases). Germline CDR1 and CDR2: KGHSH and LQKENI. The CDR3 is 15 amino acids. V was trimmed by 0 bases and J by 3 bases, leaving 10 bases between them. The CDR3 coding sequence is TGTGCCAGCTCACCACCAATGACGGGGACAGATACGCAGTATTTT. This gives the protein CASSPPMTGTDTQYF. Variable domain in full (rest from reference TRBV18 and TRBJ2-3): NAGVMQNPRHLVRRRGQEARLRCSPMKGHSHVYWYRQLPEEGLKFMVYLQKENIIDESGMPKERFSAEFPKEGPSILRIQQVVRGDSAAYFCASSPPMTGTDTQYFGPGTRLTVL.

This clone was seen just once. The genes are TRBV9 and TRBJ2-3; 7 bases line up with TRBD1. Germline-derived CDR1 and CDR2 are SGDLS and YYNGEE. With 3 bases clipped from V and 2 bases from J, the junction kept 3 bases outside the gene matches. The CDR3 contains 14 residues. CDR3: CASSATGSTDTQYF. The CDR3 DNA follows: TGTGCCAGCAGCGCGACAGGGTCCACAGATACGCAGTATTTT.

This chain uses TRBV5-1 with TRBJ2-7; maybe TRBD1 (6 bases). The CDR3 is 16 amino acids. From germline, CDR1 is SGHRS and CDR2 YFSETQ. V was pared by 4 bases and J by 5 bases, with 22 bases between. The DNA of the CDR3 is TGCGCCAGCAGCCCCCGAACAGGGCCGTCTTTGAACGAGCAGTACTTC. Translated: CASSPRTGPSLNEQYF.

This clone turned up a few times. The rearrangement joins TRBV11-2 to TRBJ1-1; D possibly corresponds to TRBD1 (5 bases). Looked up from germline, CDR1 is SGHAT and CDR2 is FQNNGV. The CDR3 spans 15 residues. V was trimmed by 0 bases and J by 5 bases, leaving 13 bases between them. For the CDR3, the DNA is TGTGCCAGCAGCTTAGATCTCGCAGGGTCTACTGAAGCTTTCTTT. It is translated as CASSLDLAGSTEAFF.

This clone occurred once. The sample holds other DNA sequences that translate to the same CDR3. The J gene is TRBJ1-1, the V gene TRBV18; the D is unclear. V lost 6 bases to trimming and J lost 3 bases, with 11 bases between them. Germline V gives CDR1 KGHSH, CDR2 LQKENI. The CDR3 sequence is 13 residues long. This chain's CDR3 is CASSPTEDTEAFF. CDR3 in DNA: TGTGCCAGCTCCCCGACGGAGGACACTGAAGCTTTCTTT.

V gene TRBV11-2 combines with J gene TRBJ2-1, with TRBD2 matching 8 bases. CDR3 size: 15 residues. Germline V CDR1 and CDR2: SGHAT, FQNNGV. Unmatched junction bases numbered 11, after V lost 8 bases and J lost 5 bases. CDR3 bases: TGTGCCAGCTCCTTTAGCGGGGCCAGGCACAATGAGCAGTTCTTC. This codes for CASSFSGARHNEQFF.

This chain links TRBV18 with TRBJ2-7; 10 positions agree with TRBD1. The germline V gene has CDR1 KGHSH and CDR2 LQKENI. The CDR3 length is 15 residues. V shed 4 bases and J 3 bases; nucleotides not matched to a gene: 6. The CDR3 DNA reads TGTGCCAGCTCACTTGGCGGGACAGGGGTCTACGAGCAGTACTTC. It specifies CASSLGGTGVYEQYF.

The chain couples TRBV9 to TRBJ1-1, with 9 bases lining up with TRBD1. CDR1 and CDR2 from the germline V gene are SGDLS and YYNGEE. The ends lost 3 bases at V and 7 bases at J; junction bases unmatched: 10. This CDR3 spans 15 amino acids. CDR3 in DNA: TGTGCCAGCAGCGCGTCCGGGACAGGGACAATTGAAGCTTTCTTT. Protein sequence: CASSASGTGTIEAFF.

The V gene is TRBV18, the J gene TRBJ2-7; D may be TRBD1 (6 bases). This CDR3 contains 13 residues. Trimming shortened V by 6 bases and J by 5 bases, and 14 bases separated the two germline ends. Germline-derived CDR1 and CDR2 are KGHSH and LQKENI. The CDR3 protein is CASSSPPGDEQYF. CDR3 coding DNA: TGTGCCAGCTCGTCCCCTCCAGGGGACGAGCAGTACTTC.

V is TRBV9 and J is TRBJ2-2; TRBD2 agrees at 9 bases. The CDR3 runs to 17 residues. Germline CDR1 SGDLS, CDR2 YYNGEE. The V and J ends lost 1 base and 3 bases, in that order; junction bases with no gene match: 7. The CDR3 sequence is CASSVPGGRVDTGELFF. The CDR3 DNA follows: TGTGCCAGCAGCGTACCCGGCGGGAGGGTTGACACCGGGGAGCTGTTTTTT. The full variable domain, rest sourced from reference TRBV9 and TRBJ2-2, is DSGVTQTPKHLITATGQRVTLRCSPRSGDLSVYWYQQSLDQGLQFLIQYYNGEERAKGNILERFSAQQFPDLHSELNLSSLELGDSALYFCASSVPGGRVDTGELFFGEGSRLTVL.

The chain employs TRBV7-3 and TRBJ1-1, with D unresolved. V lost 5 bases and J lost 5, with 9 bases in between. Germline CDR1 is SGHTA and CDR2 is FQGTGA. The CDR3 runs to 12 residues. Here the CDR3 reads CASSRSRTEAFF. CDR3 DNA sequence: TGTGCCAGCAGCCGATCTAGGACTGAAGCTTTCTTT.

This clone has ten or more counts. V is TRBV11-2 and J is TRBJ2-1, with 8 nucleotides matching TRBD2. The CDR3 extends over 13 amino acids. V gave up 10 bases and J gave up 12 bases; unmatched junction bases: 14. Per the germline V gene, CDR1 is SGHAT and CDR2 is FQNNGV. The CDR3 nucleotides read TGTGCCACCGAACCCTTTGCGGGAGGAGCGCAGTTCTTC. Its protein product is CATEPFAGGAQFF.

In DNA, the CDR3 is TGCGCCAGCAGCTTGGAGGGACTAGCGGCCTCGGAGGAGCAGTTCTTC. It specifies CASSLEGLAASEEQFF. V gene TRBV5-1 combines with J gene TRBJ2-1; TRBD2 matches 11 bases. CDR1 SGHRS and CDR2 YFSETQ come from the germline V gene. There are 16 residues in the CDR3. Losses at the gene ends were 0 bases for V and 10 bases for J; bases not matched to a gene: 9.

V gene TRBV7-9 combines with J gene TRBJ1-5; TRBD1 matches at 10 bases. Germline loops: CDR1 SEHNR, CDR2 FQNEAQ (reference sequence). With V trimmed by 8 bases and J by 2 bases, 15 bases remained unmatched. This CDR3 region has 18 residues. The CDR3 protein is CASEQETGGKPGNQPQHF. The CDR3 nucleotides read TGTGCCAGCGAACAAGAGACAGGGGGCAAGCCGGGCAATCAGCCCCAGCATTTT.

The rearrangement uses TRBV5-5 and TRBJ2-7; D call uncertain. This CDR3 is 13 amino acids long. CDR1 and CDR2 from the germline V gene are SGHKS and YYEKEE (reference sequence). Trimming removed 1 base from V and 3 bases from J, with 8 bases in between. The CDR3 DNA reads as TGTGCCAGCAGCTTGAAAGGAGTCTACGAGCAGTACTTC. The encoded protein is CASSLKGVYEQYF.

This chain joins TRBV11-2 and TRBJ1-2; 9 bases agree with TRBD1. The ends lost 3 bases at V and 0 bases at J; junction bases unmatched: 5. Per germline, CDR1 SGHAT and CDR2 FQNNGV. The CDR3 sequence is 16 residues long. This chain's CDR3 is CASSLGTGRSNYGYTF. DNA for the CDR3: TGTGCCAGCAGCTTGGGGACAGGGAGGTCTAACTATGGCTACACCTTC.

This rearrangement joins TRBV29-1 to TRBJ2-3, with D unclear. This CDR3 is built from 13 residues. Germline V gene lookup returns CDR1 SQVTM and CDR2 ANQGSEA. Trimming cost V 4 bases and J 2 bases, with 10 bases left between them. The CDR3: CSVVWAPTDTQYF. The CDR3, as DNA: TGCAGCGTTGTCTGGGCGCCCACAGATACGCAGTATTTT.

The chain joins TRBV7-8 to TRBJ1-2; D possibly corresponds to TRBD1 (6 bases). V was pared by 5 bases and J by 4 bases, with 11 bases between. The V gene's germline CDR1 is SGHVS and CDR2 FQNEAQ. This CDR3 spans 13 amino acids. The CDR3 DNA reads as TGTGCCAGCAGCCTAGACAGGAGCTATGGCTACACCTTC. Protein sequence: CASSLDRSYGYTF.

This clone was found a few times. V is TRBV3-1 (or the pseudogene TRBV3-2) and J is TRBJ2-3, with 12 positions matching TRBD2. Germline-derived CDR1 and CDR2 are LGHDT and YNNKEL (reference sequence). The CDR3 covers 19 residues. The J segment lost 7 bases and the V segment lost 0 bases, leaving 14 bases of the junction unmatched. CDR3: CASSQEGTGLAGGGNTQYF. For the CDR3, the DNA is TGTGCCAGCAGCCAAGAAGGGACGGGACTAGCGGGTGGTGGAAATACGCAGTATTTT.

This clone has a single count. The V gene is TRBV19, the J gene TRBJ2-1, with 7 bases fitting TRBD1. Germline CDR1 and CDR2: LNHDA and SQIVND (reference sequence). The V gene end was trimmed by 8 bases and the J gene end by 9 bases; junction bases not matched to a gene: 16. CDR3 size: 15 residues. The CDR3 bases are TGTGCCAGTGCGAACACAGGGGTTTGGCCTGTTGAGCAGTTCTTC. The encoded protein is CASANTGVWPVEQFF. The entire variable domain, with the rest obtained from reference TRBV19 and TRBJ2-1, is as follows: DGGITQSPKYLFRKEGQNVTLSCEQNLNHDAMYWYRQDPGQGLRLIYYSQIVNDFQKGDIAEGYSVSREKKESFPLTVTSAQKNPTAFYLCASANTGVWPVEQFFGPGTRLTVL.

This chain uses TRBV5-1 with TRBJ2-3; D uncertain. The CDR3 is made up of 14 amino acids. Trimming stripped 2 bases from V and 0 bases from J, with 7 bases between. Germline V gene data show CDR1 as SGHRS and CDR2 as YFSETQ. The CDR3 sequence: CASSFGQSTDTQYF. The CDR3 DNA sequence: TGCGCCAGCAGCTTCGGTCAAAGCACAGATACGCAGTATTTT.

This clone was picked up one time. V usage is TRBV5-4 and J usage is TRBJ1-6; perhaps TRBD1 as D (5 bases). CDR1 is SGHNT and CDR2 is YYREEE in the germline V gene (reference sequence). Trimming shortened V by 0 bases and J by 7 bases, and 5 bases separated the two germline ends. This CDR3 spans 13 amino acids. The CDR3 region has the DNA TGTGCCAGCAGCTTGGCAGGGAATTCACCCCTCCACTTT. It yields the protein CASSLAGNSPLHF.

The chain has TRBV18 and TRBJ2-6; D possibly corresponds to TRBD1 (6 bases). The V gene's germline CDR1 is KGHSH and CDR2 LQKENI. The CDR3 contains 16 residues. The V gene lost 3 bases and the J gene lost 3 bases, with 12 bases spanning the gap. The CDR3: CASSPMGASGANVLTF. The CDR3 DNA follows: TGTGCCAGCTCACCTATGGGGGCGAGTGGGGCCAACGTCCTGACTTTC. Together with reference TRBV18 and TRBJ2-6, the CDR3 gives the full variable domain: NAGVMQNPRHLVRRRGQEARLRCSPMKGHSHVYWYRQLPEEGLKFMVYLQKENIIDESGMPKERFSAEFPKEGPSILRIQQVVRGDSAAYFCASSPMGASGANVLTFGAGSRLTVL.